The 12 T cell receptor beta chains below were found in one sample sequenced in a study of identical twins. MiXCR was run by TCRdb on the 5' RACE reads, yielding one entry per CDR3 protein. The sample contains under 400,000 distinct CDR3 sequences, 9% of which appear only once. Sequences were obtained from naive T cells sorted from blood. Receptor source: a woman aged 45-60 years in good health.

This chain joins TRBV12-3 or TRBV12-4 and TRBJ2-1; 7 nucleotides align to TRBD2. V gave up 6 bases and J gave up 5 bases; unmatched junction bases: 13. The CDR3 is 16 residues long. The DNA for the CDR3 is TGTGCCAGCAGATTTAGCAGTTGGACTAGAGACAATGAGCAGTTCTTC. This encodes CASRFSSWTRDNEQFF.

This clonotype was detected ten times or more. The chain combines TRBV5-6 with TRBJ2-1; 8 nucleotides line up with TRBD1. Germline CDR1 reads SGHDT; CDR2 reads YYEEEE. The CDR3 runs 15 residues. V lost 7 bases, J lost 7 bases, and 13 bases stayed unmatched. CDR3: CASEEVGQASNEQFF. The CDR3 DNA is TGTGCCAGCGAAGAAGTGGGACAGGCGAGTAATGAGCAGTTCTTC.

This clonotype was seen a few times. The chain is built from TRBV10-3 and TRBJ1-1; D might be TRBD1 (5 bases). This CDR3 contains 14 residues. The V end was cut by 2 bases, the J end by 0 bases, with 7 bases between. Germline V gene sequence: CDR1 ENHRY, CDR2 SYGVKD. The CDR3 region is CAISEGGLNTEAFF. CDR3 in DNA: TGTGCCATCAGTGAGGGGGGACTGAACACTGAAGCTTTCTTT.

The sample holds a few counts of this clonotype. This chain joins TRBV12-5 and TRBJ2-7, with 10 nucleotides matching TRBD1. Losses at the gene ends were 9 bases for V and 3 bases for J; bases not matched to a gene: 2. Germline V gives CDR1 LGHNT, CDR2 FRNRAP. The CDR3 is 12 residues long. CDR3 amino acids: CASRDRGYEQYF. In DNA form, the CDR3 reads TGTGCTAGCCGGGACAGGGGCTACGAGCAGTACTTC.

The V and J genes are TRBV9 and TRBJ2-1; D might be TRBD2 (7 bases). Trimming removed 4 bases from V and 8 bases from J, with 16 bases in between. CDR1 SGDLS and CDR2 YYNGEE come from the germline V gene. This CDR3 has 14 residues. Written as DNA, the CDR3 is TGTGCCAGCAGCTGGAGCGGGAAGGGGGATGAGCAGTTCTTC. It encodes CASSWSGKGDEQFF.

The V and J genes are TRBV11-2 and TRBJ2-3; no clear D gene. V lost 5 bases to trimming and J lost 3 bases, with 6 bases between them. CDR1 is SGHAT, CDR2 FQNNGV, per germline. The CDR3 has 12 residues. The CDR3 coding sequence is TGTGCCAGCAGCGAGACTACAGATACGCAGTATTTT. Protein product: CASSETTDTQYF.

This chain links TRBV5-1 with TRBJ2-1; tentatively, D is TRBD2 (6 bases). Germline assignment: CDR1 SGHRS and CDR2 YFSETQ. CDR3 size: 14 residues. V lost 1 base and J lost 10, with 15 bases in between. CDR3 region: CASSLRRAGGEQFF. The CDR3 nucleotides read TGCGCCAGCAGCTTGAGGAGGGCCGGTGGGGAGCAGTTCTTC. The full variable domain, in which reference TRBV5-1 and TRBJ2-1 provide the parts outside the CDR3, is KAGVTQTPRYLIKTRGQQVTLSCSPISGHRSVSWYQQTPGQGLQFLFEYFSETQRNKGNFPGRFSGRQFSNSRSEMNVSTLELGDSALYLCASSLRRAGGEQFFGPGTRLTVL.

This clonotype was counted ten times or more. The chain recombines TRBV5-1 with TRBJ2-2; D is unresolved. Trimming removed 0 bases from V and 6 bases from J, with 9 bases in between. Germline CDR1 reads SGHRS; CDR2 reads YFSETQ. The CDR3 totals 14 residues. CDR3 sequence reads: CASSLGSLAGELFF. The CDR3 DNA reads TGCGCCAGCAGCTTGGGGTCCCTGGCCGGGGAGCTGTTTTTT.

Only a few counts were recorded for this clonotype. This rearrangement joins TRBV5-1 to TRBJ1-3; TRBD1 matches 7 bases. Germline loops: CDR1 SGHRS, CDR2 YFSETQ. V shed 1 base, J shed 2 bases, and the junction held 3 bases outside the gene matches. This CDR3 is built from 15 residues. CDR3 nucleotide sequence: TGCGCCAGCAGCTTGCTGACAGGGCCTGGAAACACCATATATTTT. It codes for CASSLLTGPGNTIYF. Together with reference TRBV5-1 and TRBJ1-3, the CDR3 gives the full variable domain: KAGVTQTPRYLIKTRGQQVTLSCSPISGHRSVSWYQQTPGQGLQFLFEYFSETQRNKGNFPGRFSGRQFSNSRSEMNVSTLELGDSALYLCASSLLTGPGNTIYFGEGSWLTVV.

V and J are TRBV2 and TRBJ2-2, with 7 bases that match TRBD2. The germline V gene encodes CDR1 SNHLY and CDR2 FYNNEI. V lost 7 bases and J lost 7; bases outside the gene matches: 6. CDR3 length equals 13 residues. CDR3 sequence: CASTAGVGGELFF. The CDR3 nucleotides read TGTGCCAGCACCGCGGGAGTGGGCGGGGAGCTGTTTTTT.

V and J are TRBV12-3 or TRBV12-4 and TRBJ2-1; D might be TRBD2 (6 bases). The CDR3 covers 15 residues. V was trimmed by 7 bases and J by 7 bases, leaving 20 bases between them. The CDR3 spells CASTPGLSGGNEQFF. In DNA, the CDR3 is TGTGCCAGCACCCCTGGACTATCTGGAGGTAATGAGCAGTTCTTC.

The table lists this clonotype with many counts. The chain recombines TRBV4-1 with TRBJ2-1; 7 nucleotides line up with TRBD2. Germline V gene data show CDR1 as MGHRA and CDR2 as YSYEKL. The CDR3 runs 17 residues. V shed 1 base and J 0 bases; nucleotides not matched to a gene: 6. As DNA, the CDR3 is TGCGCCAGCAGCCAAGGACTAGCCCAGAGCTCCTACAATGAGCAGTTCTTC. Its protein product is CASSQGLAQSSYNEQFF.